This T cell receptor (beta chain) originates from a study of T cell changes during pregnancy in multiple sclerosis. CDR3 length equals 14 residues. The V and J ends lost 4 bases and 1 base respectively, with 7 bases between them. Per germline, CDR1 SNHLY and CDR2 FYNNEI. Method: immunoSEQ multiplex PCR; TCRdb's copy keeps in-frame clones and lacks some. Counted here are approximately 100,000 clones, roughly nine tenths occurring once; the ten biggest clones make up about 3.2%. Sequencing was performed on peripheral blood, taken after pregnancy. The rearrangement links TRBV2 to TRBJ2-2; D gene unclear. This TCR came from a female donor with multiple sclerosis, enrolled in a pregnancy study. The CDR3 sequence: CASSVFLNTGELFF. In DNA, the CDR3 is TGTGCCAGCAGTGTGTTCCTGAACACCGGGGAGCTGTTTTTT.